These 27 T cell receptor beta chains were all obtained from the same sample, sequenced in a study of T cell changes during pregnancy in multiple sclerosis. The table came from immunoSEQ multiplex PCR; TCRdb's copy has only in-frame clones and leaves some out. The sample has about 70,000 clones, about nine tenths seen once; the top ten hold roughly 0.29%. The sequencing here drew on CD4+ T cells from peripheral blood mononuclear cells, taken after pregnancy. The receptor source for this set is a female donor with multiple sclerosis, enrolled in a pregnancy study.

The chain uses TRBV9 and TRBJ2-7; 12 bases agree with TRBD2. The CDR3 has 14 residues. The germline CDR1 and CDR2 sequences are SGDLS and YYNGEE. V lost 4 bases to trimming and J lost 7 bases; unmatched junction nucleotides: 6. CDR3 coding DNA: TGTGCCAGCAGCCCCCGGACTAGCGGGGAAGAGCAGTACTTC. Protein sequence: CASSPRTSGEEQYF.

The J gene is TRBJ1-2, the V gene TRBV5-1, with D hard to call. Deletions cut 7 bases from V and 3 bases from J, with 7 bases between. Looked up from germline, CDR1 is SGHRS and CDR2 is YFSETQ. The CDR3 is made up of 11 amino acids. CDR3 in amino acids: CASGEDYGYTF. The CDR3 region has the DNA TGCGCCAGCGGGGAGGACTATGGCTACACCTTC.

The CDR3 nucleotides read TGTGCCAGCAGCGCCAAGAATAGCTCCTACAATGAGCAGTTCTTC. This encodes CASSAKNSSYNEQFF. The chain recombines TRBV11-2 with TRBJ2-1, with no clear D. CDR3 length: 15 residues. The V end was cut by 5 bases, the J end by 0 bases, with 11 bases between. Germline assignment: CDR1 SGHAT and CDR2 FQNNGV.

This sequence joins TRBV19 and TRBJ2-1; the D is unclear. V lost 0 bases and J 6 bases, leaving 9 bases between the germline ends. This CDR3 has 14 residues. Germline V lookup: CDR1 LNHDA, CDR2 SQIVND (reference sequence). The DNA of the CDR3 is TGTGCCAGTAGTATAGAATCGGCGGCCAATGAGCAGTTCTTC. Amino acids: CASSIESAANEQFF.

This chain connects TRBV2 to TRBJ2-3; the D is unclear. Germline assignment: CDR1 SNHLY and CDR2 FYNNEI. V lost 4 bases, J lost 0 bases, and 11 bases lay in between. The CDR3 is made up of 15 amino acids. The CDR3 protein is CASSGRHSSTDTQYF. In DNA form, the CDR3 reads TGTGCCAGCAGTGGGCGGCACTCTAGCACAGATACGCAGTATTTT.

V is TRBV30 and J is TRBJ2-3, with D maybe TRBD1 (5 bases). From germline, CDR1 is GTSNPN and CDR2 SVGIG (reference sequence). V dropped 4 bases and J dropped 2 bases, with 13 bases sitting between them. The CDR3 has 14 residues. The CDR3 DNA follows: TGTGCCTGGATCTCCGGACATATCACAGATACGCAGTATTTT. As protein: CAWISGHITDTQYF. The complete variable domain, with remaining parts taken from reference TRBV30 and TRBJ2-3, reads SQTIHQWPATLVQPVGSPLSLECTVEGTSNPNLYWYRQAAGRGLQLLFYSVGIGQISSEVPQNLSASRPQDRQFILSSKKLLLSDSGFYLCAWISGHITDTQYFGPGTRLTVL.

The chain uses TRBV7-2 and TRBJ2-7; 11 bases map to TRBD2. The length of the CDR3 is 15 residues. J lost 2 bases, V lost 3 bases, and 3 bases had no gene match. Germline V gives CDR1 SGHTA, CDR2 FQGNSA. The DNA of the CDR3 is TGTGCCAGCAGCTTGCGACTAGCGGGACCCTACGAGCAGTACTTC. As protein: CASSLRLAGPYEQYF.

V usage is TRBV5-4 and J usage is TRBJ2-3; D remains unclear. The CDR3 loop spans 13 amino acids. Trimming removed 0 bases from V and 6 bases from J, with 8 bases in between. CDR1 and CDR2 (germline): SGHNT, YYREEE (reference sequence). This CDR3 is CASSLADWDTQYF. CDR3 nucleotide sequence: TGTGCCAGCAGCTTGGCCGACTGGGATACGCAGTATTTT.

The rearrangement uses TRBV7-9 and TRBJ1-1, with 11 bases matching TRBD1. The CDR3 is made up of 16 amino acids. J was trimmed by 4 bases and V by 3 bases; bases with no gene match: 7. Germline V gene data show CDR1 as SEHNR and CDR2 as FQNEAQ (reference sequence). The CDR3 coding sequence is TGTGCCAGCAGCTTGGGACAGGGGGTCAGGGGCACTGAAGCTTTCTTT. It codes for CASSLGQGVRGTEAFF. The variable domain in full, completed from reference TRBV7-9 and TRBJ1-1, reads DTGVSQNPRHKITKRGQNVTFRCDPISEHNRLYWYRQTLGQGPEFLTYFQNEAQLEKSRLLSDRFSAERPKGSFSTLEIQRTEQGDSAMYLCASSLGQGVRGTEAFFGQGTRLTVV.

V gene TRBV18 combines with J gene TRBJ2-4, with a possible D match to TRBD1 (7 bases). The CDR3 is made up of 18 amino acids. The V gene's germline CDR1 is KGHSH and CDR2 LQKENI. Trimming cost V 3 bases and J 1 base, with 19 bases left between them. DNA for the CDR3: TGTGCCAGCTCACCGCCGTCGCTGACAGGGAGGGCCAAAAACATTCAGTACTTC. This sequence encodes CASSPPSLTGRAKNIQYF.

The CDR3 sequence is CASRERLGRDTDTQYF. The CDR3 region has the DNA TGTGCCAGCAGAGAAAGACTCGGTCGGGACACAGATACGCAGTATTTT. V gene TRBV2 combines with J gene TRBJ2-3; tentatively, D is TRBD2 (5 bases). Germline V gives CDR1 SNHLY, CDR2 FYNNEI. The V and J ends lost 6 bases and 2 bases respectively, with 18 bases between them. The length of the CDR3 is 16 residues.

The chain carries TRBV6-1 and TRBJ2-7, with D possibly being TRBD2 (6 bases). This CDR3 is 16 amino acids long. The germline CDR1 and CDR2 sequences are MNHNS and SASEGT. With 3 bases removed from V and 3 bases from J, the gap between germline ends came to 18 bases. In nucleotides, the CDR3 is TGTGCCAGCAGTGAGTCGCTAGCGAAGATTGGCTACGAGCAGTACTTC. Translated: CASSESLAKIGYEQYF.

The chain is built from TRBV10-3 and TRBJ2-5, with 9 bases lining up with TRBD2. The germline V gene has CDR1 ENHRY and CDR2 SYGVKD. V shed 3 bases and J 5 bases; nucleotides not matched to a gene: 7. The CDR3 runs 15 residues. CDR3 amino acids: CAISDPAGGYETQYF. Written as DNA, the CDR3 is TGTGCCATCAGTGACCCAGCGGGAGGTTACGAGACCCAGTACTTC.

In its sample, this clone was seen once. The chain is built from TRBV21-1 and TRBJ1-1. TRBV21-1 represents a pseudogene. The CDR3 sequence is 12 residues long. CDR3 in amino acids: CASRLYHTEAFF. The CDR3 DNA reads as TGTGCCAGCAGACTATATCACACTGAAGCTTTCTTT.

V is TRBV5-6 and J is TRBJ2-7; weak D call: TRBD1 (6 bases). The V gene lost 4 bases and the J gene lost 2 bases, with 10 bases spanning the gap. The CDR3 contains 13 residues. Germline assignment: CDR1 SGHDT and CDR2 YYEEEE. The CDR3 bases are TGTGCCAGCAGCCATCAGGGGACCTACGAGCAGTACTTC. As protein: CASSHQGTYEQYF.

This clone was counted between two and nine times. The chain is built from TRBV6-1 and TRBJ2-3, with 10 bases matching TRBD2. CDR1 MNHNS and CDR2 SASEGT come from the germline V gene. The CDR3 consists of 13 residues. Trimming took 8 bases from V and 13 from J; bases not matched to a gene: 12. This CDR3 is CASRGPGLAEKYF. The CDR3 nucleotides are TGTGCCAGCCGCGGCCCAGGACTAGCGGAAAAGTATTTT.

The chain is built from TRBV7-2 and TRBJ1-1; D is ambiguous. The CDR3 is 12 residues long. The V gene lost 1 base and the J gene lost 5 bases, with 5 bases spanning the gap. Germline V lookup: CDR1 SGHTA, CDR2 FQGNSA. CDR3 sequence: CASSLDRTEAFF. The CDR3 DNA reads TGTGCCAGCAGCTTAGACAGAACTGAAGCTTTCTTT.

The DNA of the CDR3 is TGTGCCAGCAGCTTAGCGTCTAGCGGGCTTCTCTCCTACAATGAGCAGTTCTTC. This codes for CASSLASSGLLSYNEQFF. The chain couples TRBV7-9 to TRBJ2-1; TRBD2 matches at 8 bases. CDR3 length equals 18 residues. CDR1 is SEHNR, CDR2 FQNEAQ, per germline (reference sequence). With 0 bases clipped from V and 0 bases from J, the junction kept 7 bases outside the gene matches.

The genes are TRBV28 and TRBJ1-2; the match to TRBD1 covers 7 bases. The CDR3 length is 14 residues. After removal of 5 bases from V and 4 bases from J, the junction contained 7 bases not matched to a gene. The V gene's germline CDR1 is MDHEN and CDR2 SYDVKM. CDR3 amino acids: CASSPGGIIYGYTF. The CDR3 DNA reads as TGTGCCAGCAGTCCAGGGGGGATTATCTATGGCTACACCTTC.

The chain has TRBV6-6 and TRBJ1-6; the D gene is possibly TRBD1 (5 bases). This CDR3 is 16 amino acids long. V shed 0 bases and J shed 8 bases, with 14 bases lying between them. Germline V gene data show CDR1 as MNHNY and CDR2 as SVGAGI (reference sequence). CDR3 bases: TGTGCCAGCAGTTACTCGATTCGGGGGGACTATTCACCCCTCCACTTT. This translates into CASSYSIRGDYSPLHF.

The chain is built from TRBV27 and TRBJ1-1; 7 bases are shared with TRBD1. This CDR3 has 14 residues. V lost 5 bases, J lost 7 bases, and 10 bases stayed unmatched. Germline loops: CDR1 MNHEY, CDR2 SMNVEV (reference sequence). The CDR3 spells CASSTGDVTFEAFF. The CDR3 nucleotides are TGTGCCAGCAGTACAGGGGACGTTACATTTGAAGCTTTCTTT.

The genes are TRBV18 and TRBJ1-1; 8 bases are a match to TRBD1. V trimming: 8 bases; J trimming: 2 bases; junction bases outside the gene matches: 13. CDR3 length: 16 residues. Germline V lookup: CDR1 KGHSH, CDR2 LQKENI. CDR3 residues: CASALGRQGRNTEAFF. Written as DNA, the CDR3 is TGTGCCAGCGCTCTCGGACGACAGGGGCGAAACACTGAAGCTTTCTTT.

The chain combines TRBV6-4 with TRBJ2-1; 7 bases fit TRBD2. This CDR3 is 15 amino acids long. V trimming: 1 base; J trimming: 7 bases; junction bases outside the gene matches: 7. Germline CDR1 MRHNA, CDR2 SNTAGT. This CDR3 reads CASSDFAGVGNEQFF. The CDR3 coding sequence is TGTGCCAGCAGTGACTTCGCGGGAGTTGGGAATGAGCAGTTCTTC.

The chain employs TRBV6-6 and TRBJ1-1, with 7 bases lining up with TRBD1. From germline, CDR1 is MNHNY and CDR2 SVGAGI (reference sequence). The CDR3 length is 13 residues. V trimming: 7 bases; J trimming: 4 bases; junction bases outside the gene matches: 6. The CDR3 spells CASTDRERTEAFF. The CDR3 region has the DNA TGTGCCAGCACCGACAGGGAGCGCACTGAAGCTTTCTTT.

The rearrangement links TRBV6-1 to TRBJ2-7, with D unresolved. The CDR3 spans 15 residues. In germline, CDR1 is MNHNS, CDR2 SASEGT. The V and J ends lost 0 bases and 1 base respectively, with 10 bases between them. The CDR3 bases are TGTGCCAGCAGTGAAGCCACCAGGTCATCCTACGAGCAGTACTTC. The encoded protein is CASSEATRSSYEQYF.

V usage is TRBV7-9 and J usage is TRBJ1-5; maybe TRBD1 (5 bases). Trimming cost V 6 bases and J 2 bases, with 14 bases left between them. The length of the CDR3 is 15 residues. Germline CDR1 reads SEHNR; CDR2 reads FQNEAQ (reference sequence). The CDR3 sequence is CASSPLGAGNQPQHF. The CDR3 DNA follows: TGTGCCAGCAGTCCCTTAGGGGCCGGCAATCAGCCCCAGCATTTT.

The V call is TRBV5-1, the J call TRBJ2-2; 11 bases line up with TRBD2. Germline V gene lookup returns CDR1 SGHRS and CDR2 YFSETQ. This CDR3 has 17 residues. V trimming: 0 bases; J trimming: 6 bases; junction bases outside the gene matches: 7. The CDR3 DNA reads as TGCGCCAGCAGCTTGGCCGGGACTAGCGGCGCGGCCGGGGAGCTGTTTTTT. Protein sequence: CASSLAGTSGAAGELFF. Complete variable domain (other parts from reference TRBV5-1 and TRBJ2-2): KAGVTQTPRYLIKTRGQQVTLSCSPISGHRSVSWYQQTPGQGLQFLFEYFSETQRNKGNFPGRFSGRQFSNSRSEMNVSTLELGDSALYLCASSLAGTSGAAGELFFGEGSRLTVL.